This is a list of T cell receptor beta chains from one sample in a study of beta chain features in type 1 diabetes. Sequenced by immunoSEQ multiplex PCR; TCRdb stores in-frame clones only, minus some. Of about 320,000 clones in the sample, 13% to 15% are singletons; the top ten hold about 6.6%. Input material: central memory CD4+ T cells from blood. Source of these receptors: a man younger than 45 in good health. Each CDR3 is given with its conserved first and last residue. Each record gives: J gene, clone size, V gene, D gene, CDR3 protein, CDR3 DNA. The D gene is left open where the match is weak. The size of a clone is reported for some rows only, either as once, few or many, or as a class for expanded clones.

>TRBJ2-2|many|TRBV18|.
CASSPDTGELFF
TGTGCCAGCTCACCAGACACCGGGGAGCTGTTTTTT
>TRBJ2-3|few|TRBV4-3|.
CASSQEGGPWDTQYF
TGCGCCAGCAGCCAAGAGGGGGGACCATGGGATACGCAGTATTTT
>TRBJ2-3|few|TRBV7-9|.
CASSTDTQYF
TGTGCCAGCAGTACAGATACGCAGTATTTT
>TRBJ1-2|few|TRBV21-1|.
CASSSPWAVQTGYTF
TGTGCCAGCAGCAGCCCCTGGGCCGTCCAAACGGGCTACACCTTC
>TRBJ2-3|.|TRBV30|TRBD2
CAWNPVAGDTQYF
TGTGCCTGGAATCCAGTAGCGGGAGATACGCAGTATTTT
>TRBJ1-5|few|TRBV10-3|.
CAISGGSNQPQHF
TGTGCCATCAGTGGGGGAAGCAATCAGCCCCAGCATTTT
>TRBJ2-1|few|TRBV7-9|.
CASSLGIRFSSYNEQFF
TGTGCCAGCAGCTTAGGGATTCGGTTTAGCTCCTACAATGAGCAGTTCTTC
>TRBJ2-1|few|TRBV2|.
CASSENEQFF
TGTGCCAGCAGTGAGAATGAGCAGTTCTTC
>TRBJ2-3|.|TRBV2|.
CASRVLSTDTQYF
TGTGCCAGCAGAGTGCTTAGCACAGATACGCAGTATTTT
>TRBJ2-7|.|TRBV5-1|TRBD1
CASSPGTGSYEQYF
TGCGCCAGCAGCCCAGGGACAGGCTCCTACGAGCAGTACTTC
>TRBJ2-2|few|TRBV27|TRBD1
CASRQGWDTGELFF
TGTGCCAGCAGACAGGGGTGGGACACCGGGGAGCTGTTTTTT
>TRBJ2-1|few|TRBV7-2|TRBD2
CASNSQTSGSYNEQFF
TGTGCCAGCAACTCTCAGACTAGCGGAAGCTACAATGAGCAGTTCTTC
>TRBJ1-1|.|TRBV6-1|.
CASSEVARAEAFF
TGTGCCAGCAGTGAAGTGGCGAGGGCTGAAGCTTTCTTT
>TRBJ2-7|few|TRBV4-3|.
CASSQDPAGTSYEQYF
TGCGCCAGCAGCCAAGATCCCGCAGGCACCTCCTACGAGCAGTACTTC
>TRBJ1-4|.|TRBV18|.
CASSPLKDEKLFF
TGTGCCAGCTCACCTCTGAAAGATGAAAAACTGTTTTTT
>TRBJ2-1|few|TRBV5-4|TRBD2
CASSLSGLAGAGEQFF
TGTGCCAGCAGCTTGAGTGGACTAGCGGGGGCCGGCGAGCAGTTCTTC
>TRBJ1-1|.|TRBV27|.
CASSPTLQGRAFF
TGTGCCAGCAGTCCAACTTTACAGGGCAGAGCTTTCTTT